The 21 T cell receptor beta chains below all came from one sample that was sequenced in a study of long-term antiretroviral therapy in people with HIV. Assay version v3.0 of immunoSEQ was used, and it was run at survey level. Data came from immunoSEQ multiplex PCR; TCRdb stores just in-frame clones and leaves some out. This table holds around 43,000 clones, about 94% found once. The sample here was unsorted PBMCs, taken around 9 years after starting antiretroviral therapy. The receptors derive from a man aged 30-40 years with HIV.

The rearrangement links TRBV2 to TRBJ1-3, with 8 bases fitting TRBD1. The CDR3 runs 14 residues. J gave up 0 bases and V 6 bases, and 1 base lay outside the gene matches. Germline assignment: CDR1 SNHLY and CDR2 FYNNEI. DNA for the CDR3: TGTGCCAGCAGGGGGACAGGCTCTGGAAACACCATATATTTT. Translation: CASRGTGSGNTIYF.

V usage is TRBV5-5 and J usage is TRBJ1-5; D unclear. Per germline, CDR1 SGHKS and CDR2 YYEKEE (reference sequence). The V gene lost 1 base and the J gene lost 0 bases, with 5 bases spanning the gap. The CDR3 loop spans 14 amino acids. CDR3 nucleotides: TGTGCCAGCAGCTTGAGTTATAGCAATCAGCCCCAGCATTTT. Protein: CASSLSYSNQPQHF.

The CDR3 is CSARWETQYF. The DNA of the CDR3 is TGCAGTGCTAGATGGGAGACCCAGTACTTC. The chain carries TRBV20-1 and TRBJ2-5; D is ambiguous. Trimming took off 2 bases at V and 5 bases at J, with 3 bases between the two ends. In germline, CDR1 is DFQATT, CDR2 SNEGSKA (reference sequence). There are 10 residues in the CDR3.

The V gene is TRBV4-2, the J gene TRBJ1-6; D not certain. CDR3 length: 13 residues. V was shortened by 0 bases and J by 7 bases, with 4 bases between the two germline ends. Germline V gene lookup returns CDR1 LGHNA and CDR2 YNFKEQ. CDR3 region: CASSQEGNSPLHF. The CDR3 coding sequence is TGTGCCAGCAGCCAAGAAGGGAATTCACCCCTCCACTTT.

In its sample, this clone was seen once. This chain links TRBV6-1 with TRBJ1-2, with 7 nucleotides matching TRBD1. This CDR3 is built from 15 residues. CDR1 and CDR2 (germline): MNHNS, SASEGT. Trimming took 8 bases from V and 7 from J; bases not matched to a gene: 16. As DNA, the CDR3 is TGTGCCAGCGCGGGCAGGGGGAGCGGGTTAGGTGGCTACACCTTC. Protein sequence: CASAGRGSGLGGYTF.

The table lists this clone with a count of one. The chain couples TRBV6-1 to TRBJ2-2; D is unclear. V was shortened by 4 bases and J by 5 bases, with 11 bases between the two germline ends. The CDR3 runs to 14 residues. Per the germline V gene, CDR1 is MNHNS and CDR2 is SASEGT. The CDR3 is CASSVDPITGELFF. The CDR3 nucleotides are TGTGCCAGCAGTGTTGACCCGATAACCGGGGAGCTGTTTTTT.

This clone qualifies as medium-sized. The chain is built from TRBV6-1 and TRBJ1-5, with 8 bases fitting TRBD1. V shed 2 bases and J 6 bases; nucleotides not matched to a gene: 6. This CDR3 has 15 residues. In germline, CDR1 is MNHNS, CDR2 SASEGT. CDR3 sequence: CASSELTGGSQPQHF. Written as DNA, the CDR3 is TGTGCCAGCAGTGAATTAACAGGGGGTAGTCAGCCCCAGCATTTT.

The gene calls are TRBV14 and TRBJ1-1; D gene uncertain. Trimming removed 2 bases at V and 11 bases at J, with 15 bases between. Germline values: CDR1 SGHDN, CDR2 FVKESK. The CDR3 sequence is 13 residues long. CDR3 sequence reads: CASSQRWAGTAFF. The CDR3 DNA reads as TGTGCCAGCAGCCAAAGGTGGGCAGGTACTGCTTTCTTT.

The chain recombines TRBV5-6 with TRBJ1-1; D is unresolved. The CDR3 runs 17 residues. V was trimmed by 0 bases and J by 1 base, leaving 16 bases between them. Germline-derived CDR1 and CDR2 are SGHDT and YYEEEE. The DNA for the CDR3 is TGTGCCAGCAGCTTGGTGGTAGGGATCAAGACGAACACTGAAGCTTTCTTT. Its translation is CASSLVVGIKTNTEAFF.

The chain uses TRBV11-2 and TRBJ1-1; D is unclear. The CDR3 totals 12 residues. Per the germline V gene, CDR1 is SGHAT and CDR2 is FQNNGV. Trimming removed 1 base at V and 9 bases at J, with 9 bases between. Written as DNA, the CDR3 is TGTGCCAGCAGCTTAGGGAGTCGTAAAGCTTTCTTT. This encodes CASSLGSRKAFF.

V usage is TRBV6-5 and J usage is TRBJ2-5; 7 nucleotides agree with TRBD1. The germline V gene encodes CDR1 MNHEY and CDR2 SVGAGI. The J segment lost 3 bases and the V segment lost 3 bases, leaving 10 bases of the junction unmatched. This CDR3 contains 16 residues. The CDR3 loop reads CASSYRPGQTKETQYF. CDR3 in DNA: TGTGCCAGCAGTTATAGACCGGGACAGACCAAAGAGACCCAGTACTTC.

This rearrangement joins TRBV7-9 to TRBJ1-3; 8 bases are shared with TRBD1. Trimming at V came to 10 bases and at J to 1 base, leaving 3 bases not matched to a gene. CDR1 and CDR2 from the germline V gene are SEHNR and FQNEAQ (reference sequence). The CDR3 totals 13 residues. CDR3 sequence (DNA): TGTGCCATTCGGGACAGGTCTGGAAACACCATATATTTT. Protein product: CAIRDRSGNTIYF.

J is TRBJ2-2 and V is TRBV5-4; 9 bases fit TRBD1. The CDR3 is 16 amino acids. V shed 5 bases, J shed 2 bases, and the junction held 7 bases outside the gene matches. CDR1 is SGHNT and CDR2 is YYREEE in the germline V gene (reference sequence). CDR3 sequence (DNA): TGTGCCAGCAGTACCGGGACAGGGTCCAACACCGGGGAGCTGTTTTTT. Its translation is CASSTGTGSNTGELFF.

The CDR3 sequence: CASSPHTGEGEKLFF. In DNA, the CDR3 is TGTGCCAGCAGTCCACACACAGGAGAGGGTGAAAAACTGTTTTTT. The V call is TRBV28, the J call TRBJ1-4; D is perhaps TRBD1 (5 bases). This CDR3 has 15 residues. In germline, CDR1 is MDHEN, CDR2 SYDVKM. Trimming left V 5 bases short and J 7 bases short, with 17 bases between.

This clone has a handful of counts. V and J are TRBV5-6 and TRBJ2-7, with D perhaps TRBD2 (5 bases). The CDR3 is 16 residues long. V gave up 0 bases and J gave up 0 bases, with 13 bases separating them. Germline V gives CDR1 SGHDT, CDR2 YYEEEE. The DNA of the CDR3 is TGTGCCAGCAGCTTGGACGAGGGCCCAAGCTCCTACGAGCAGTACGTC. This sequence encodes CASSLDEGPSSYEQYV.

The chain has TRBV6-1 and TRBJ1-2, with 7 bases matching TRBD1. The CDR3 sequence is 15 residues long. Per the germline V gene, CDR1 is MNHNS and CDR2 is SASEGT. The trim removed 4 bases at V and 4 bases at J, leaving 9 bases unmatched. This CDR3 reads CASSVGTDTSYGYTF. In DNA, the CDR3 is TGTGCCAGCAGTGTGGGGACAGATACCTCCTATGGCTACACCTTC.

This chain uses TRBV19 with TRBJ2-2; tentatively, D is TRBD1 (5 bases). The CDR3 sequence is 15 residues long. Trimming shortened V by 7 bases and J by 5 bases, and 17 bases separated the two germline ends. Germline CDR1 LNHDA, CDR2 SQIVND (reference sequence). The CDR3 DNA is TGTGCCAGTATCTCGGACAATCACCCTACCGGGGAGCTGTTTTTT. Translating it yields CASISDNHPTGELFF.

The V call is TRBV28, the J call TRBJ1-5, with TRBD1 matching over 7 bases. With V trimmed by 5 bases and J by 6 bases, 7 bases remained unmatched. This CDR3 has 14 amino acids. CDR1 and CDR2 from the germline V gene are MDHEN and SYDVKM. The CDR3 sequence: CASSTGVTPQPQHF. The CDR3 region has the DNA TGTGCCAGCAGTACAGGGGTTACCCCTCAGCCCCAGCATTTT.

This clone has just a few counts. This chain joins TRBV6-5 and TRBJ2-1; D remains unclear. This CDR3 has 15 amino acids. Germline values: CDR1 MNHEY, CDR2 SVGAGI. Trimming pared 4 bases from V and 10 bases from J, leaving 20 bases between. For the CDR3, the DNA is TGTGCCAGCAGTTGGCAGCCCTCCTACAATGGCGAGCAGTTCTTC. It is translated as CASSWQPSYNGEQFF.

The CDR3 nucleotides read TGTGCCAGCAGTAGGACCCTAAATGAAAAACTGTTTTTT. Its translation is CASSRTLNEKLFF. The chain links TRBV6-5 to TRBJ1-4; D is unclear. The CDR3 has 13 residues. With 5 bases removed from V and 5 bases from J, the gap between germline ends came to 9 bases. Germline assignment: CDR1 MNHEY and CDR2 SVGAGI.

V gene TRBV7-2 combines with J gene TRBJ2-1; D gene ambiguous. The V gene lost 2 bases and the J gene lost 5 bases, with 10 bases spanning the gap. The CDR3 is 14 amino acids. Germline V gene data show CDR1 as SGHTA and CDR2 as FQGNSA. This CDR3 is CASSLRRRNNEQFF. CDR3 coding DNA: TGTGCCAGCAGCTTAAGGAGACGGAACAATGAGCAGTTCTTC.